The T cell receptor beta chain described here comes from a study of neoadjuvant anti-PD-1 for oral cavity cancer. The CDR3 contains 13 residues. Trimming left V 0 bases short and J 1 base short, with 3 bases between. CDR1 and CDR2 (germline): SGHTA, FQGTGA. Sequencing was performed with immunoSEQ multiplex PCR; in TCRdb, only in-frame clones are kept and a portion is missing. The sample yields approximately 42,000 clones, roughly 77% seen once. Time point of the sample: after neoadjuvant nivolumab, at surgical resection. The TCR originated in a person between 35 and 79 years old with oral cavity squamous cell carcinoma. The V call is TRBV7-3, the J call TRBJ1-1; D remains ambiguous. The sample was PBMCs, taken after nivolumab (anti-PD-1) treatment. The CDR3 spells CASSLTANTEAFF. CDR3 in DNA: TGTGCCAGCAGCTTAACAGCGAACACTGAAGCTTTCTTT.